This T cell receptor (beta chain) is drawn from a study of shared clonotypes between healthy human individuals. Study-wide context: Aged 18 to 49, the donors were two women and a few men.

The CDR3 has 13 amino acids. Germline V gene sequence: CDR1 LGHNA, CDR2 YSLEER. The V end was cut by 1 base, the J end by 4 bases, with 5 bases between. TCRdb's table, derived via immunoSEQ multiplex PCR, lists solely in-frame clones and lacks some. The sample holds around 500,000 clones, 79% seen once. The source is a woman between 35 and 50 years old in good health. Some clones in this sample may be carry-over from other donors' samples. The specimen sequenced was PBMCs. The chain couples TRBV4-3 to TRBJ1-5; D call uncertain. As DNA, the CDR3 is TGCGCCAGCAGCCAAGTACGAAATCAGCCCCAGCATTTT. This codes for CASSQVRNQPQHF.